This T cell receptor (beta chain) was profiled in a study of T cell responses to AZD1222 COVID-19 vaccine. Points from the study as a whole: In all cases, repertoires were sampled only after the peak T cell response.

This clone was seen once. As yet, its antigen is unknown. Profiling relied on immunoSEQ multiplex PCR, and the TCRdb table lists in-frame clones only, not all of them. The table lists approximately 94,000 clones, 85% to 95% of them singletons. The source material was peripheral blood, sampled on day 0 of AZD1222 vaccination. This receptor was identified in an adult in good health.

The CDR3 protein is CASSLGQGATGNEQFF. The CDR3 nucleotides read TGTGCCAGCAGCTTAGGACAGGGGGCGACCGGGAATGAGCAGTTCTTC. The chain joins TRBV7-9 to TRBJ2-1; TRBD1 matches at 10 bases. Germline V gives CDR1 SEHNR, CDR2 FQNEAQ (reference sequence). After removal of 1 base from V and 7 bases from J, the junction contained 7 bases not matched to a gene. The CDR3 is 16 amino acids. Filled out from reference TRBV7-9 and TRBJ2-1, the complete variable domain reads DTGVSQNPRHKITKRGQNVTFRCDPISEHNRLYWYRQTLGQGPEFLTYFQNEAQLEKSRLLSDRFSAERPKGSFSTLEIQRTEQGDSAMYLCASSLGQGATGNEQFFGPGTRLTVL.